The T cell receptor (beta chain) described here comes from a study of cytomegalovirus exposure and HLA in healthy donors. Study summary: Tens of millions of unique TCRs from HLA-typed donors were held in an early release of data. General study points: Accurate HLA-A and HLA-B prediction from TCR beta sequences was reported for most subjects. CMV serostatus stood as the only immune exposure information on hand.

Concerning this clone itself: The antigen is undetermined. One end of the junction is discordant with germline, which a read error may explain.

Despite likely unrecorded immune exposures, the donors were nominally healthy at the time of sampling. Germline CDR1 reads SNHLY; CDR2 reads FYNNEI. The CDR3 sequence is 18 residues long. The PCR made use of 60 Vbeta and 13 Jbeta primers. Sequencing used immunoSEQ multiplex PCR; TCRdb keeps in-frame clones, though not all of them. The data show about 51,000 clones, about four fifths seen once. This sequence joins TRBV2 and TRBJ2-3; 16 bases map to TRBD2. This receptor was taken from a boy between 5 and 17 years old in good health and CMV-seropositive. The sample comprised PBMCs. CDR3 bases: TGTGCCGGCAGTGGGGCAATGGGACTAGCGGGGGGGACAGATACGCAGTATTTT. This translates into CAGSGAMGLAGGTDTQYF.